This T cell receptor beta chain was recovered during a study of T cell repertoires in cytomegalovirus infection. At the level of the study: Recently identified HLA-C-restricted and well-studied HLA-B-restricted CMV epitopes were used.

MiXCR, applied by TCRdb to the reads, yields one record per CDR3 protein. This table holds nearly 700,000 distinct CDR3 sequences, roughly 30% found once. Trimming took 4 bases from V and 2 from J; bases not matched to a gene: 4. The CDR3 sequence is 15 residues long. Germline values: CDR1 MNHNY, CDR2 SVGAGI (reference sequence). In the case of this clonotype: Its matching antigen is unknown.

Study-wide results and caveats: Using cumulative public TCR beta family frequency, the authors identified those who carried CMV together with the relevant HLA. The ex vivo response showed dominance by HLA-C-restricted CMV-specific TCR beta clonotypes.

The source of this sequence is a human donor in good health (CMV status not recorded). Some clones in this sample may be carry-over from other donors' samples. The V call is TRBV6-6, the J call TRBJ2-7; 11 bases line up with TRBD2. The starting material was cultured PBMCs, obtained from culture after CMV antigen stimulation. The CDR3 protein is CASSSETSGAYEQYF. The CDR3 nucleotides read TGTGCCAGCAGTTCCGAGACTAGCGGGGCCTACGAGCAGTACTTC.